The 14 T cell receptor beta chains below all came from one sample that was sequenced in a study of tumor-infiltrating lymphocytes in glioblastoma multiforme. Three nested ARM-PCR rounds with V-beta and C-beta primers built TCRB libraries. TCRdb ran MiXCR on the multiplex PCR reads and lists one entry per CDR3 protein. The table shows 25,000 to 40,000 distinct CDR3 sequences, with approximately 66% occurring only once. Sequencing was done on a sample of brain tumor tissue. The receptors come from a male donor with glioblastoma.

With respect to this clonotype: A read error may be the cause here, since a much bigger clone is one base away. CDR3 loop: CSARDPSGAEQLF. For the CDR3, the DNA is TGCAGTGCTAGAGATCCTAGCGGGGCCGAGCAGCTCTTC. V is TRBV20-1 and J is TRBJ2-1, with 9 bases fitting TRBD2. This CDR3 spans 13 amino acids. Germline V gene sequence: CDR1 DFQATT, CDR2 SNEGSKA (reference sequence).

On this clonotype itself: Since a much larger clone is just one base distant, this may be a read error. The gene calls are TRBV5-1 and TRBJ2-1; unclear D gene. Germline V lookup: CDR1 SGHRS, CDR2 YFSETQ. This CDR3 is built from 14 residues. Between the trimmed V and J ends, which lost 4 bases and 7 bases, there was a span of 15 bases. The CDR3 here is CASSPGTVMNEQFF. CDR3 bases: TGCGCCAGCAGCCCCGGTACAGTGATGAATGAGCAGTTCTTC.

This clonotype was found many times. This chain connects TRBV20-1 to TRBJ2-1; D may be TRBD2 (6 bases). The CDR3 sequence is 12 residues long. V gave up 3 bases and J gave up 6 bases, with 9 bases separating them. Germline assignment: CDR1 DFQATT and CDR2 SNEGSKA (reference sequence). This CDR3 is CSASGGFNEQFF. The CDR3 nucleotides read TGCAGTGCTAGCGGGGGTTTCAATGAGCAGTTCTTC.

Concerning this clonotype itself: The junction shows a germline mismatch at one end, possibly a read error. This chain links TRBV5-1 with TRBJ2-6; tentatively, D is TRBD2 (6 bases). The CDR3 spans 17 residues. In germline, CDR1 is SGHRS, CDR2 YFSETQ. The CDR3 DNA follows: TGCGCCAGCAGCCCAACGGACTACTACTCTGGGGCCGACGTCCTGACTTTC. It encodes CASSPTDYYSGADVLTF.

As regards this clonotype: One end of the junction fails to match germline, which may point to a read error. Here the CDR3 DNA reads TGCACCAGCAGCCAAGAGATTTCGACCAAAGCTTTCTTT. Encoded protein: CTSSQEISTKAFF. This chain uses TRBV4-1 with TRBJ1-1, with D uncertain. This CDR3 region has 13 residues. CDR1 MGHRA and CDR2 YSYEKL come from the germline V gene.

Concerning this clonotype: Being one base from a much bigger clone, this may be a read error. This chain uses TRBV7-9 with TRBJ1-5; unclear D gene. The CDR3 sequence is 14 residues long. Germline lookup yields CDR1 SEHNR and CDR2 FQNEAQ (reference sequence). Trimming shortened V by 5 bases and J by 5 bases, and 13 bases separated the two germline ends. Written as DNA, the CDR3 is TGTGCCAGCAGCATTGGGCGACTGGATCAGCCCCAGCATTTT. It specifies CASSIGRLDQPQHF.

The gene calls are TRBV11-2 and TRBJ2-2, with 7 bases identical to TRBD2. Trimming cost V 5 bases and J 1 base; bases outside gene matches: 4. The CDR3 spans 15 residues. CDR1 and CDR2 from the germline V gene are SGHAT and FQNNGV. CDR3 bases: TGTGCCAGCAGCATGGAGCGGGGGAACACCGGGGAGCTGTTTTTT. Protein product: CASSMERGNTGELFF. The full variable domain, in which reference TRBV11-2 and TRBJ2-2 provide the parts outside the CDR3, is EAGVAQSPRYKIIEKRQSVAFWCNPISGHATLYWYQQILGQGPKLLIQFQNNGVVDDSQLPKDRFSAERLKGVDSTLKIQPAKLEDSAVYLCASSMERGNTGELFFGEGSRLTVL.

This clonotype was observed many times. The chain joins TRBV11-2 to TRBJ2-7; 8 bases line up with TRBD2. The CDR3 has 17 residues. Germline CDR1 SGHAT, CDR2 FQNNGV. The J segment lost 2 bases and the V segment lost 0 bases, leaving 9 bases of the junction unmatched. In nucleotides, the CDR3 is TGTGCCAGCAGCTTAGATCGGGGGCCAGCGGGAGCCTACGAGCAGTACTTC. Translating gives CASSLDRGPAGAYEQYF.

Concerning this clonotype: An end of the junction does not agree with germline; a read error may underlie this. The rearrangement joins TRBV6-5 to TRBJ1-4; D is possibly TRBD1 (5 bases). CDR1 and CDR2 from the germline V gene are MNHEY and SVGAGI. The length of the CDR3 is 14 residues. DNA for the CDR3: TGTGCCGGCAGATCTGGTGGAGGGGATGAAAAACTGTTTTTT. It encodes CAGRSGGGDEKLFF.

This clonotype was seen a handful of times. A read error is possible here, since a much larger clone lies one base away. The chain recombines TRBV28 with TRBJ2-7, with D perhaps matching TRBD1 (6 bases). The CDR3 is 13 amino acids. In germline, CDR1 is MDHEN, CDR2 SYDVKM. CDR3 nucleotide sequence: TGTGCCAGCACATACAGGGACGCCTACAAGCAGTACTTC. This gives the protein CASTYRDAYKQYF.

This clonotype rates as medium-sized. The rearrangement links TRBV11-2 to TRBJ2-1; tentatively, D is TRBD1 (5 bases). This CDR3 is built from 14 residues. With 0 bases removed from V and 8 bases from J, the gap between germline ends came to 11 bases. The germline V gene has CDR1 SGHAT and CDR2 FQNNGV. CDR3 protein: CASSLEPGWDEQFF. In DNA, the CDR3 is TGTGCCAGCAGCTTAGAACCAGGGTGGGATGAGCAGTTCTTC.

Note on this clonotype: A read error may be the cause here, since a much bigger clone is one base away. The chain joins TRBV5-1 to TRBJ2-2; either TRBD1 or TRBD2 may supply D (5 bases each). Germline V gene sequence: CDR1 SGHRS, CDR2 YFSETQ. Trimming stripped 2 bases from V and 2 bases from J, with 10 bases between. This CDR3 is built from 15 residues. The CDR3 is CASSFRDGNTGELFF. The DNA for the CDR3 is TGCGCCAGCAGCTTCCGGGACGGTAACACCGGGGAGCTGTTTTTT. Together with reference TRBV5-1 and TRBJ2-2, the CDR3 gives the full variable domain: KAGVTQTPRYLIKTRGQQVTLSCSPISGHRSVSWYQQTPGQGLQFLFEYFSETQRNKGNFPGRFSGRQFSNSRSEMNVSTLELGDSALYLCASSFRDGNTGELFFGEGSRLTVL.

Comments on this clonotype: At one of its ends the junction is not consistent with the germline gene, which may arise from a read error. The rearrangement joins TRBV20-1 to TRBJ1-2; TRBD1 matches at 7 bases. The CDR3 consists of 16 residues. CDR1 and CDR2 (germline): DFQATT, SNEGSKA (reference sequence). CDR3 in amino acids: CSARDPGQPYPYGYTF. The DNA of the CDR3 is TGCAGTGCTAGAGACCCGGGACAGCCCTACCCCTATGGCTATACCTTC.

Concerning this clonotype: Relative to the germline gene, one junction end is altered; a read error may explain this. The V gene is TRBV20-1, the J gene TRBJ2-1; 7 nucleotides agree with TRBD2. The germline CDR1 and CDR2 sequences are DFQATT and SNEGSKA (reference sequence). This CDR3 has 15 amino acids. In DNA, the CDR3 is TGCAGTGCCAGTTTGTCTAGCGGAGTCCACAATGATCAGTTCTTC. Translated, it gives CSASLSSGVHNDQFF.